The TCR beta chain described here comes from a study of Ad26.COV2.S vaccination and SARS-CoV-2 variants. Study-level findings and limits: Breadth and depth estimates from TCRs may understate total T cell responses.

Points on this clone: Its target is not known.

The germline gives CDR1 MNHEY, CDR2 SVGAGI. This CDR3 has 13 amino acids. J lost 3 bases, V lost 8 bases, and 6 bases had no gene match. Produced via immunoSEQ multiplex PCR; TCRdb's table is partial and in-frame only. The data show roughly 92,000 clones, with around 82% seen just once and about 16% held by the top ten. The genes are TRBV6-5 and TRBJ2-5; TRBD2 aligns across 7 bases. This TCR derives from a human donor who had recovered from COVID-19. The input for sequencing was peripheral blood, taken after recovery from COVID-19. This chain's CDR3 is CASSSLAEETQYF. For the CDR3, the DNA is TGTGCCAGCTCATCTCTAGCGGAAGAGACCCAGTACTTC.